This T cell receptor beta chain was profiled in a study of B cell selection in AIRE deficiency. Study-level findings and limits: Shared Treg sequences had shorter CDR3s, biased toward rearrangements with few non-templated insertions. Only about 9.3% of around 3,900 shared Treg sequences were patient-specific; around 33% healthy-specific. Patient Tconv and Treg cells showed healthy-like TCRBV usage, CDR3 length, diversity.

The regulatory T cell sort gate was CD4+CD25hiCD127low/negative. Germline V gives CDR1 SGDLS, CDR2 YYNGEE. The V end lost 4 bases, the J end lost 2 bases, and 6 bases lay between the germline ends. The CDR3 spans 12 residues. The assay was immunoSEQ multiplex PCR, and TCRdb's table has in-frame clones only and misses some. The sample holds tens of thousands of clones, 94% seen once. Note on this clone: The antigen is not known.

The receptor was isolated from a human donor with AIRE deficiency. Input material: Tregs sorted from PBMCs. The chain joins TRBV9 to TRBJ2-5; no clear D. The CDR3 DNA follows: TGTGCCAGCAGCCCTAATCAAGAGACCCAGTACTTC. Translating gives CASSPNQETQYF. Filled out from reference TRBV9 and TRBJ2-5, the complete variable domain reads DSGVTQTPKHLITATGQRVTLRCSPRSGDLSVYWYQQSLDQGLQFLIQYYNGEERAKGNILERFSAQQFPDLHSELNLSSLELGDSALYFCASSPNQETQYFGPGTRLLVL.